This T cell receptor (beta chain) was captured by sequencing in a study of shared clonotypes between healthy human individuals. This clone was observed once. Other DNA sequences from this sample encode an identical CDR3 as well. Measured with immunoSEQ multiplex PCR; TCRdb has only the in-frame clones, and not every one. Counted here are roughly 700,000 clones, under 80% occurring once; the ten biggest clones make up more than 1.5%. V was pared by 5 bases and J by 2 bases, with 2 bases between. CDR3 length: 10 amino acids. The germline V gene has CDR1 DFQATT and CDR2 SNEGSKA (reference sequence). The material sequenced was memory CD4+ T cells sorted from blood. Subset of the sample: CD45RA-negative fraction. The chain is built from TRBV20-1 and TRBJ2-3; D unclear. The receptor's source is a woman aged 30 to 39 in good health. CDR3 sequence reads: CSAYTDTQYF. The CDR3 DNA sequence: TGCAGTGCTTACACAGATACGCAGTATTTT.